This TCR beta chain is from a study of blood T cell repertoires in COVID-19. In the study overall: Samples representing acute and convalescent COVID-19 were sourced from the United States, Italy and Spain. The analysed material was cDNA or gDNA that came from T cells, B-cell-depleted T cells, or PBMCs.

Libraries were prepared by immunoSEQ multiplex PCR; TCRdb keeps only in-frame clonotypes and omits some of them. The data contain 250,000 to 350,000 clones, approximately 85% of them singletons. Germline CDR1 SGHNT, CDR2 YYREEE (reference sequence). V was clipped by 3 bases and J by 2 bases, with 11 bases between them. CDR3 length equals 14 residues. The clonotype was recovered from a woman aged 50 to 60 with acute or convalescent COVID-19. This chain joins TRBV5-4 and TRBJ1-2; possible D gene TRBD1, 6 bases. The source material was peripheral blood. CDR3 nucleotides: TGTGCCAGCAGCTCCCCCAGGGGAAACTATGGCTACACCTTC. It translates to CASSSPRGNYGYTF.